The 13 T cell receptor beta chains in this list originate from one sample, sequenced in a study of OX40 agonist ivuxolimab in advanced cancers. Library construction relied on the immunoSEQ multiplex PCR assay. TCRdb provides this immuneACCESS table in a form limited to in-frame rearrangements. Some clones are lacking; in checked studies, under half of them reflect an unresolved V gene, and why the rest are absent is not known. The sample table shows around 47,000 clones, and more than 75% are seen once. Clones ranked in the top ten supply around 16% of the sample. The source was CD4+ or CD8+ T cells sorted from blood, collected in a trial of the OX40 agonist ivuxolimab. All receptors derive from an adult with an advanced solid tumor such as melanoma, head and neck, liver or kidney cancer.

The chain employs TRBV6-1 and TRBJ2-2, with D perhaps matching TRBD1 or TRBD2 (5 bases each). CDR3 size: 15 residues. Germline loops: CDR1 MNHNS, CDR2 SASEGT. Trimming cost V 4 bases and J 4 bases, with 13 bases left between them. The CDR3 DNA follows: TGTGCCAGCAGTGCTTGGGGACCTACCACCGGGGAGCTGTTTTTT. It translates to CASSAWGPTTGELFF.

V is TRBV19 and J is TRBJ1-1; no firm D call. Germline CDR1 is LNHDA and CDR2 is SQIVND (reference sequence). V was cut by 8 bases and J by 4 bases, with 8 bases left in between. There are 11 residues in the CDR3. In nucleotides, the CDR3 is TGTGCCAGTCGGTGGGGCACTGAAGCTTTCTTT. This encodes CASRWGTEAFF.

This clone has ten or more counts. The genes are TRBV7-9 and TRBJ2-7; D uncertain. CDR3 size: 13 residues. The V end lost 1 base, the J end lost 5 bases, and 9 bases lay between the germline ends. CDR1 SEHNR and CDR2 FQNEAQ come from the germline V gene (reference sequence). In DNA, the CDR3 is TGTGCCAGCAGCTTAGGGGGTCTGGACGAGCAGTACTTC. It codes for CASSLGGLDEQYF. The full variable domain, with the rest looked up from reference TRBV7-9 and TRBJ2-7, is DTGVSQNPRHKITKRGQNVTFRCDPISEHNRLYWYRQTLGQGPEFLTYFQNEAQLEKSRLLSDRFSAERPKGSFSTLEIQRTEQGDSAMYLCASSLGGLDEQYFGPGTRLTVT.

CDR3 protein: CASNHLLSGKYNEQFF. For the CDR3, the DNA is TGTGCCAGCAATCACTTACTTAGCGGGAAGTACAATGAGCAGTTCTTC. The J gene is TRBJ2-1, the V gene TRBV27, with 8 nucleotides matching TRBD2. The CDR3 consists of 16 residues. Unmatched junction bases numbered 12, after V lost 7 bases and J lost 4 bases. The germline gives CDR1 MNHEY, CDR2 SMNVEV (reference sequence).

The chain combines TRBV4-1 with TRBJ2-3, with D hard to call. This CDR3 is built from 16 residues. Germline V gene sequence: CDR1 MGHRA, CDR2 YSYEKL. The germline V and J ends were trimmed by 4 bases and 2 bases, with 16 bases remaining between them. The chain's CDR3 is CASSRSARQSTDTQYF. The CDR3 DNA sequence: TGCGCCAGCAGCCGCTCGGCTCGACAATCCACAGATACGCAGTATTTT.

This sequence joins TRBV6-5 and TRBJ2-7; D possibly corresponds to TRBD1 (6 bases). Germline loops: CDR1 MNHEY, CDR2 SVGAGI. The CDR3 has 12 residues. V lost 10 bases and J 3 bases, leaving 13 bases between the germline ends. The CDR3 here is CATGVQGYEQYF. CDR3 nucleotide sequence: TGTGCCACAGGGGTGCAGGGCTACGAGCAGTACTTC.

This chain uses TRBV9 with TRBJ2-3; 11 nucleotides agree with TRBD2. V was clipped by 4 bases and J by 0 bases; unmatched bases: 13. The CDR3 has 19 residues. The germline V gene has CDR1 SGDLS and CDR2 YYNGEE. CDR3 protein: CASSLPGLAGGPSTDTQYF. Written as DNA, the CDR3 is TGTGCCAGCAGCCTCCCGGGCCTAGCGGGGGGTCCTAGCACAGATACGCAGTATTTT.

In this sample, this clone turned up a few times. This chain uses TRBV5-8 with TRBJ2-1, with 9 bases matching TRBD2. Trimming took 4 bases from V and 3 from J; bases not matched to a gene: 11. CDR1 and CDR2 (germline): SGHTS, YDEGEE. The CDR3 length is 17 residues. This CDR3 reads CASSPEQTSGSYNEQFF. The CDR3 DNA reads TGTGCCAGCAGCCCCGAACAGACTAGCGGAAGCTACAATGAGCAGTTCTTC.

The chain is built from TRBV7-9 and TRBJ2-2; TRBD2 matches 7 bases. Germline assignment: CDR1 SEHNR and CDR2 FQNEAQ (reference sequence). Trimming cost V 6 bases and J 4 bases; bases outside gene matches: 5. The CDR3 is made up of 14 amino acids. The CDR3 DNA reads as TGTGCCAGCAGTAGCGGGTGGGGCACCGGGGAGCTGTTTTTT. Protein sequence: CASSSGWGTGELFF. The full variable domain, completed using reference TRBV7-9 and TRBJ2-2, is DTGVSQNPRHKITKRGQNVTFRCDPISEHNRLYWYRQTLGQGPEFLTYFQNEAQLEKSRLLSDRFSAERPKGSFSTLEIQRTEQGDSAMYLCASSSGWGTGELFFGEGSRLTVL.

The chain is built from TRBV28 and TRBJ2-1; 8 nucleotides match TRBD2. The junction had 8 bases not matched to a gene; V was cut back by 6 bases and J by 7 bases. The CDR3 consists of 14 residues. Germline values: CDR1 MDHEN, CDR2 SYDVKM. CDR3 region: CASRWRGEGNEQFF. For the CDR3, the DNA is TGTGCCAGCAGATGGCGGGGGGAGGGAAATGAGCAGTTCTTC.

A single count supports this clone. The rearrangement links TRBV4-2 to TRBJ2-7; D is undetermined. The CDR3 is made up of 15 amino acids. The ends were cut back, 1 base at V and 0 bases at J, with 10 bases in the middle. Looked up from germline, CDR1 is LGHNA and CDR2 is YNFKEQ. CDR3 DNA sequence: TGTGCCAGCAGCCAAGCTCCCCAAAGCTCCTACGAGCAGTACTTC. Translation: CASSQAPQSSYEQYF.

The chain has TRBV6-5 and TRBJ2-5; 11 nucleotides agree with TRBD2. CDR3 length equals 16 residues. Germline loops: CDR1 MNHEY, CDR2 SVGAGI. V shed 2 bases and J 4 bases; nucleotides not matched to a gene: 6. The CDR3 DNA reads TGTGCCAGCAGTTACGGTAGCGGGGGGGGCGGAGAGACCCAGTACTTC. Its protein product is CASSYGSGGGGETQYF.

Here the CDR3 DNA reads TGCGCCAGCAGCCAAGAAAATGGACAGGGATTGGAACTGTTTTTT. Amino acids: CASSQENGQGLELFF. This chain connects TRBV4-3 to TRBJ1-4, with TRBD1 identical over 8 bases. V lost 0 bases to trimming and J lost 12 bases; unmatched junction nucleotides: 9. This CDR3 is 15 amino acids long. Germline V gene data show CDR1 as LGHNA and CDR2 as YSLEER.